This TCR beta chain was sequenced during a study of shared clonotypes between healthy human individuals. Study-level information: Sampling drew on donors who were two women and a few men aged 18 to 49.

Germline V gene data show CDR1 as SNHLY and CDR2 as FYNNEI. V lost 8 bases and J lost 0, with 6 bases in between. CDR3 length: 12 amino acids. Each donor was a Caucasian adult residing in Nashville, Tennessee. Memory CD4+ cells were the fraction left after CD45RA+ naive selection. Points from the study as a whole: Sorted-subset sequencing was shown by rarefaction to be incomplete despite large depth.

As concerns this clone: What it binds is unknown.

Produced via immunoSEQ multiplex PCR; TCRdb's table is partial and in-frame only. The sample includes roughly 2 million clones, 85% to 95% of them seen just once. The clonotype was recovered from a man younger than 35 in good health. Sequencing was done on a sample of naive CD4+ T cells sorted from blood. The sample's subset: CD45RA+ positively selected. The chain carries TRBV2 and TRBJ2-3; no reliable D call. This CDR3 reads CASGLSTDTQYF. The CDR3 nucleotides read TGTGCCAGCGGGCTTAGCACAGATACGCAGTATTTT.